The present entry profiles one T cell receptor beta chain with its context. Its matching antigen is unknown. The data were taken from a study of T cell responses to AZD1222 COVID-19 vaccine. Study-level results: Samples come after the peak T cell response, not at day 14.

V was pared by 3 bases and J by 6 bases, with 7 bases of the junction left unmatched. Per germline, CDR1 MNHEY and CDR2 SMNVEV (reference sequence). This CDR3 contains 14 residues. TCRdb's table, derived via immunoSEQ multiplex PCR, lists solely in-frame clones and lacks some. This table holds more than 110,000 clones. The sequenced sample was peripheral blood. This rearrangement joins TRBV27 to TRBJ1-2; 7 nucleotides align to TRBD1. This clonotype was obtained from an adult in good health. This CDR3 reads CASSFGGGKDGYTF. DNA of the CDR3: TGTGCCAGCAGTTTTGGAGGGGGCAAGGATGGCTACACCTTC.